A single sample gave rise to the 31 T cell receptor beta chains below, sequenced in a study of STAT5B mutations in CD4+ large granular lymphocyte leukemia. TCRdb's table, derived via immunoSEQ multiplex PCR, lists solely in-frame clones and lacks some. Among 25,000 to 30,000 clones, 81% were seen once, and the ten largest hold approximately 0.32%. The sample consisted of CD4+ T cells from blood buffy coats. These receptors all come from a human donor in good health.

The chain couples TRBV19 to TRBJ2-5, with TRBD1 identical over 8 bases. This CDR3 has 13 residues. The ends lost 5 bases at V and 5 bases at J; junction bases unmatched: 4. The germline CDR1 and CDR2 sequences are LNHDA and SQIVND (reference sequence). Written as DNA, the CDR3 is TGTGCCAGTAGTTCTCCAGGGGGCGAGACCCAGTACTTC. Its protein product is CASSSPGGETQYF. The full variable domain, its missing parts supplied by reference TRBV19 and TRBJ2-5, is DGGITQSPKYLFRKEGQNVTLSCEQNLNHDAMYWYRQDPGQGLRLIYYSQIVNDFQKGDIAEGYSVSREKKESFPLTVTSAQKNPTAFYLCASSSPGGETQYFGPGTRLLVL.

In DNA form, the CDR3 reads TGTGCCAGCAGCTCCTCGGTGAGGGGTAGGGAGACCCAGTACTTC. Protein: CASSSSVRGRETQYF. This rearrangement joins TRBV7-2 to TRBJ2-5; the D gene could be TRBD1 or TRBD2 (5 bases each). Germline CDR1 SGHTA, CDR2 FQGNSA. Trimming pared 4 bases from V and 5 bases from J, leaving 17 bases between. The CDR3 is made up of 15 amino acids.

The rearrangement links TRBV4-2 to TRBJ2-3; D not certain. Germline V gene lookup returns CDR1 LGHNA and CDR2 YNFKEQ. Trimming cost V 0 bases and J 4 bases, with 14 bases left between them. The CDR3 covers 16 residues. CDR3 sequence reads: CASSQDVGQKADTQYF. Here the CDR3 DNA reads TGTGCCAGCAGCCAAGATGTCGGGCAAAAAGCAGATACGCAGTATTTT.

The chain carries TRBV6-6 and TRBJ2-1; 9 bases match TRBD1. V gave up 4 bases and J gave up 4 bases; unmatched junction bases: 5. CDR1 is MNHNY and CDR2 is SVGAGI in the germline V gene (reference sequence). The CDR3 contains 15 residues. In DNA form, the CDR3 reads TGTGCCAGCAGTTCCGGACAGGGGATATACAATGAGCAGTTCTTC. This encodes CASSSGQGIYNEQFF.

Of note for this clone: Within the sample, other DNA sequences also encode this same CDR3. The chain's CDR3 is CASSRNRGINSPLHF. DNA of the CDR3: TGTGCCAGCAGTCGAAACAGGGGCATTAATTCACCCCTCCACTTT. V gene TRBV28 combines with J gene TRBJ1-6, with TRBD1 identical over 7 bases. Germline-derived CDR1 and CDR2 are MDHEN and SYDVKM. CDR3 length: 15 amino acids. The V and J ends lost 5 bases and 6 bases, in that order; junction bases with no gene match: 7.

This sequence joins TRBV10-3 and TRBJ2-5; D remains ambiguous. The V gene's germline CDR1 is ENHRY and CDR2 SYGVKD. Trimming pared 6 bases from V and 1 base from J, leaving 18 bases between. The CDR3 has 16 residues. The CDR3 sequence: CAIRNVPGQTQETQYF. CDR3 DNA: TGTGCCATCAGGAACGTACCGGGCCAAACCCAAGAGACCCAGTACTTC.

CDR3 sequence reads: CSLYRDKADEQYF. CDR3 sequence (DNA): TGCAGCCTCTACCGGGACAAAGCTGACGAGCAGTACTTC. V gene TRBV29-1 combines with J gene TRBJ2-7, with a possible D match to TRBD1 (6 bases). Germline lookup yields CDR1 SQVTM and CDR2 ANQGSEA. The germline V and J ends were trimmed by 8 bases and 5 bases, with 19 bases remaining between them. CDR3 length: 13 residues.

This sequence joins TRBV7-9 and TRBJ2-6, with 8 bases identical to TRBD1. Trimming took 4 bases from V and 2 from J; bases not matched to a gene: 1. The CDR3 runs to 15 residues. The germline gives CDR1 SEHNR, CDR2 FQNEAQ (reference sequence). The DNA of the CDR3 is TGTGCCAGCAGCTCGACAGGGGCTGGGGCCAACGTCCTGACTTTC. Translating gives CASSSTGAGANVLTF.

V usage is TRBV6-1 and J usage is TRBJ1-5; 7 nucleotides align to TRBD1. J lost 7 bases, V lost 3 bases, and 9 bases had no gene match. The germline gives CDR1 MNHNS, CDR2 SASEGT. The CDR3 loop spans 15 amino acids. The CDR3 protein is CASSDGQVVGQPQHF. The CDR3 nucleotides are TGTGCCAGCAGTGATGGACAGGTCGTCGGGCAGCCCCAGCATTTT.

J is TRBJ2-5 and V is TRBV6-1, with D unresolved. CDR1 is MNHNS, CDR2 SASEGT, per germline. The V end lost 6 bases, the J end lost 2 bases, and 10 bases lay between the germline ends. The CDR3 is 13 residues long. CDR3 region: CASRENLQETQYF. As DNA, the CDR3 is TGTGCCAGCAGAGAGAACTTACAAGAGACCCAGTACTTC.

The chain carries TRBV5-1 and TRBJ1-1; D gene unclear. This CDR3 has 13 amino acids. Germline lookup yields CDR1 SGHRS and CDR2 YFSETQ. The V end lost 4 bases, the J end lost 6 bases, and 13 bases lay between the germline ends. The CDR3 region has the DNA TGCGCCAGCAGCCCTCAAGGTCGCTCTGAAGCTTTCTTT. As protein: CASSPQGRSEAFF.

This clone is a singleton in its sample. The chain uses TRBV7-2 and TRBJ2-1; 10 nucleotides match TRBD2. Germline V gene lookup returns CDR1 SGHTA and CDR2 FQGNSA. V shed 5 bases and J 5 bases; nucleotides not matched to a gene: 3. This CDR3 comprises 14 residues. CDR3 residues: CASSNSGRNNEQFF. For the CDR3, the DNA is TGTGCCAGCAGCAATAGCGGGAGGAACAATGAGCAGTTCTTC.

The J gene is TRBJ2-2, the V gene TRBV20-1; D might be TRBD1 or TRBD2, each matching 5 bases. Trimming took off 7 bases at V and 13 bases at J, with 16 bases between the two ends. Germline CDR1 reads DFQATT; CDR2 reads SNEGSKA (reference sequence). The CDR3 sequence is 11 residues long. CDR3 sequence: CSVLAGARLFF. DNA of the CDR3: TGCAGTGTTCTAGCCGGGGCGAGGCTGTTTTTT.

J is TRBJ2-1 and V is TRBV2, with TRBD1 matching over 8 bases. The germline V gene has CDR1 SNHLY and CDR2 FYNNEI. Germline trimming cut 6 bases from V and 8 bases from J; bases unmatched to any gene: 9. The CDR3 is 14 amino acids. CDR3 DNA: TGTGCCAGCAGGGGGGACAGGTCGGGGGATGAGCAGTTCTTC. This translates into CASRGDRSGDEQFF.

The chain carries TRBV4-1 and TRBJ2-2, with TRBD2 matching over 9 bases. CDR1 and CDR2 from the germline V gene are MGHRA and YSYEKL. With 0 bases clipped from V and 3 bases from J, the junction kept 5 bases outside the gene matches. This CDR3 is 17 amino acids long. The CDR3 sequence is CASSQEPSGTYTGELFF. In DNA, the CDR3 is TGCGCCAGCAGCCAAGAACCTAGCGGGACCTACACCGGGGAGCTGTTTTTT.

V gene TRBV19 combines with J gene TRBJ2-2; TRBD2 aligns across 8 bases. V shed 5 bases, J shed 5 bases, and the junction held 13 bases outside the gene matches. The CDR3 extends over 17 amino acids. The germline CDR1 and CDR2 sequences are LNHDA and SQIVND (reference sequence). CDR3 in amino acids: CASSGIRGGPGTGELFF. The DNA of the CDR3 is TGTGCCAGTAGTGGTATCCGGGGGGGCCCGGGGACCGGGGAGCTGTTTTTT.

The chain links TRBV29-1 to TRBJ2-3; D gene uncertain. This CDR3 is 14 amino acids long. The ends were cut back, 2 bases at V and 5 bases at J, with 14 bases in the middle. Germline V lookup: CDR1 SQVTM, CDR2 ANQGSEA. In DNA, the CDR3 is TGCAGCGTTGAAAGGACCGTCTTGGGAGATACGCAGTATTTT. It specifies CSVERTVLGDTQYF.

V and J are TRBV7-9 and TRBJ2-7; 8 bases align to TRBD2. Germline V gene data show CDR1 as SEHNR and CDR2 as FQNEAQ (reference sequence). V lost 3 bases to trimming and J lost 7 bases; unmatched junction nucleotides: 2. CDR3 length: 12 residues. The CDR3 nucleotides read TGTGCCAGCAGCTTGGTAGCGGGAGAGCAGTACTTC. Residues: CASSLVAGEQYF. The whole variable domain, filled in from reference TRBV7-9 and TRBJ2-7, reads DTGVSQNPRHKITKRGQNVTFRCDPISEHNRLYWYRQTLGQGPEFLTYFQNEAQLEKSRLLSDRFSAERPKGSFSTLEIQRTEQGDSAMYLCASSLVAGEQYFGPGTRLTVT.

This clone has only a few counts. The V call is TRBV5-1, the J call TRBJ1-1; D possibly corresponds to TRBD1 (5 bases). Trimming removed 0 bases from V and 1 base from J, with 7 bases in between. CDR1 and CDR2 from the germline V gene are SGHRS and YFSETQ. The CDR3 extends over 14 amino acids. As DNA, the CDR3 is TGCGCCAGCAGCTTGGAGGGGCCGAACACTGAAGCTTTCTTT. Protein product: CASSLEGPNTEAFF. Based on the CDR3 plus reference TRBV5-1 and TRBJ1-1, the full variable domain is KAGVTQTPRYLIKTRGQQVTLSCSPISGHRSVSWYQQTPGQGLQFLFEYFSETQRNKGNFPGRFSGRQFSNSRSEMNVSTLELGDSALYLCASSLEGPNTEAFFGQGTRLTVV.

The CDR3 DNA is TGTGCCAGTAGTATTGGGCCATCTGGAAACACCATATATTTT. This sequence encodes CASSIGPSGNTIYF. This chain connects TRBV19 to TRBJ1-3; D remains unclear. Trimming took 3 bases from V and 1 from J, leaving 7 bases between them. Germline CDR1 and CDR2: LNHDA and SQIVND (reference sequence). The CDR3 spans 14 residues. The full variable domain, in which reference TRBV19 and TRBJ1-3 provide the parts outside the CDR3, is DGGITQSPKYLFRKEGQNVTLSCEQNLNHDAMYWYRQDPGQGLRLIYYSQIVNDFQKGDIAEGYSVSREKKESFPLTVTSAQKNPTAFYLCASSIGPSGNTIYFGEGSWLTVV.

This clone appeared a few times. The chain employs TRBV2 and TRBJ1-4; D is possibly TRBD1 (5 bases). Trimming took off 9 bases at V and 7 bases at J, with 21 bases between the two ends. The CDR3 has 15 amino acids. The germline V gene encodes CDR1 SNHLY and CDR2 FYNNEI. The CDR3 is CASAPVGGKGEKLFF. In DNA, the CDR3 is TGTGCCAGTGCCCCAGTGGGGGGGAAGGGTGAAAAACTGTTTTTT.

The CDR3 DNA follows: TGTGCCAGCAGCGTAGGACAGCCGAGCACAGATACGCAGTATTTT. Its protein is CASSVGQPSTDTQYF. The chain employs TRBV9 and TRBJ2-3; D possibly corresponds to TRBD1 (5 bases). Trimming took off 0 bases at V and 0 bases at J, with 8 bases between the two ends. Germline loops: CDR1 SGDLS, CDR2 YYNGEE. The length of the CDR3 is 15 residues.

CDR3 sequence: CASSQPPGGYSNQPQHF. CDR3 in DNA: TGTGCCAGTAGCCAACCTCCAGGGGGATATAGCAATCAGCCCCAGCATTTT. The V and J genes are TRBV19 and TRBJ1-5; TRBD1 matches 7 bases. The CDR3 is 17 amino acids. CDR1 and CDR2 from the germline V gene are LNHDA and SQIVND (reference sequence). With V trimmed by 6 bases and J by 0 bases, 11 bases remained unmatched.

The chain has TRBV19 and TRBJ1-4; TRBD1 aligns across 12 bases. The V segment lost 5 bases and the J segment 0 bases; nucleotides outside the gene matches: 13. CDR1 is LNHDA, CDR2 SQIVND, per germline (reference sequence). This CDR3 is 20 amino acids long. The CDR3 region is CASSFLSGTGGTSTNEKLFF. The CDR3 nucleotides read TGTGCCAGTAGTTTTCTTTCTGGGACAGGGGGCACTTCAACTAATGAAAAACTGTTTTTT.

V usage is TRBV7-9 and J usage is TRBJ2-3; TRBD1 might be the D (5 bases). Germline V gene sequence: CDR1 SEHNR, CDR2 FQNEAQ (reference sequence). The CDR3 length is 15 residues. V shed 3 bases and J shed 2 bases, with 12 bases lying between them. CDR3 sequence reads: CASSFPGSLTDTQYF. CDR3 sequence (DNA): TGTGCCAGCAGCTTCCCAGGGTCTCTCACAGATACGCAGTATTTT.

This chain uses TRBV5-6 with TRBJ1-4; a weak D match, TRBD1 (6 bases). This CDR3 contains 16 residues. V was shortened by 2 bases and J by 1 base, with 12 bases between the two germline ends. CDR1 SGHDT and CDR2 YYEEEE come from the germline V gene. The CDR3, as DNA: TGTGCCAGCAGCTTTTGGGGGCGTAGAACTAATGAAAAACTGTTTTTT. It codes for CASSFWGRRTNEKLFF.

This chain joins TRBV7-9 and TRBJ2-1; tentative D call: TRBD1 (6 bases). In germline, CDR1 is SEHNR, CDR2 FQNEAQ (reference sequence). This CDR3 has 16 residues. Trimming pared 1 base from V and 2 bases from J, leaving 12 bases between. The CDR3 sequence: CASSLGSPGAYNEQFF. The CDR3 DNA is TGTGCCAGCAGCTTAGGGTCCCCAGGGGCCTACAATGAGCAGTTCTTC.

This chain uses TRBV15 with TRBJ1-5; no definite D call. Deletions cut 3 bases from V and 2 bases from J, with 17 bases between. The CDR3 has 17 residues. CDR1 is LNHNV and CDR2 is YYDKDF in the germline V gene (reference sequence). The CDR3 loop reads CATSSARQGLGNQPQHF. The CDR3, as DNA: TGTGCCACCAGCAGTGCCCGTCAAGGATTGGGCAATCAGCCCCAGCATTTT.

This rearrangement joins TRBV4-1 to TRBJ1-3; 7 bases align to TRBD1. The germline V gene encodes CDR1 MGHRA and CDR2 YSYEKL. The CDR3 loop spans 15 amino acids. V shed 5 bases and J 5 bases; nucleotides not matched to a gene: 9. This CDR3 reads CASSAGQASRNTIYF. The DNA for the CDR3 is TGCGCCAGCAGCGCAGGACAGGCTTCAAGAAACACCATATATTTT.

J is TRBJ1-4 and V is TRBV2; 7 bases match TRBD1. J gave up 7 bases and V 6 bases, and 8 bases lay outside the gene matches. Germline CDR1 reads SNHLY; CDR2 reads FYNNEI. The CDR3 is 14 residues long. CDR3 loop: CASSQSRGREKLFF. Here the CDR3 DNA reads TGTGCCAGCAGCCAGTCTAGGGGGCGTGAAAAACTGTTTTTT.

This clone was detected only once. The J gene is TRBJ1-2, the V gene TRBV6-1, with D possibly TRBD1 on 6 matching bases. Deletions cut 2 bases from V and 4 bases from J, with 17 bases between. The germline V gene has CDR1 MNHNS and CDR2 SASEGT. The CDR3 spans 16 residues. The CDR3 reads CASSELGTVGGYGYTF. CDR3 nucleotides: TGTGCCAGCAGTGAACTAGGAACAGTAGGGGGCTATGGCTACACCTTC.